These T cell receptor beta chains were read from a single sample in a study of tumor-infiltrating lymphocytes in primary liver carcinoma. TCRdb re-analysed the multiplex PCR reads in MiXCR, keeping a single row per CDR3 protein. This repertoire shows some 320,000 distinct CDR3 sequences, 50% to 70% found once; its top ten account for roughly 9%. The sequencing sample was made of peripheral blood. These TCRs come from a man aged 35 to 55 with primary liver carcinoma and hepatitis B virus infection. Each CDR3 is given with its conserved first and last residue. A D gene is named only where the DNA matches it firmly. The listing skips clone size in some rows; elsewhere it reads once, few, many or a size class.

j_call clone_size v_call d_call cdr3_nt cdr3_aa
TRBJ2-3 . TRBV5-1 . TGCGTCAGCAGCTTGGACTTAGGGCAAGCAGATACGCAGTATTTT CVSSLDLGQADTQYF
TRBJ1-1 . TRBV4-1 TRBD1 TGCGCCAGCAGCCAAGGGGCAGGGGGGCGGGACATTGAAGCTTTCTTT CASSQGAGGRDIEAFF
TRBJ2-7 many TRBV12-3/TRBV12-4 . TGTGCCAGCAGTTTCGGCCACGCCTACGAGCAGTACTTC CASSFGHAYEQYF
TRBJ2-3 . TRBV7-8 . TGTGCCAGCAGCGTAGGCACTAGAACAGATACGCAGTATTTT CASSVGTRTDTQYF
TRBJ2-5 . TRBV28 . TGTGCCAGCAGGGGGAGGACGAGGAGTGCGGAGACCCAGTACTTC CASRGRTRSAETQYF
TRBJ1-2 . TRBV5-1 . TGCGCCAGCAGCTTGGCCGGGGACACCTTTAACTATGGCTACACCTTC CASSLAGDTFNYGYTF
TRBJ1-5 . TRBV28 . TGTGCCAGCAGTTCCAGGGGTCAGCCCCAGCGTTTT CASSSRGQPQRF
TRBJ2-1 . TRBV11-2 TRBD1 TGTGCCAGCAGCATACGACAGGGAGCTGAGCAGTTCTTC CASSIRQGAEQFF
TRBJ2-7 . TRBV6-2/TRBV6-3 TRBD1 TGTGCCAGCAGTTACTCCGGGACAGCCGATCAGTACTTC CASSYSGTADQYF
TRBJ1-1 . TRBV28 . TGTGCCAGCACGAGGGGGGGGATGAACACTGAAGCTTTCTTT CASTRGGMNTEAFF
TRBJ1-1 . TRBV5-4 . TGTGCCAGCAGCGGCCGGCACGGAAACACTGAAGCTTTCTTT CASSGRHGNTEAFF
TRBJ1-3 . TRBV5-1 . TGCGCCAGCAACTTTGACGGAGACTCTGGAAACACCATATATTTT CASNFDGDSGNTIYF
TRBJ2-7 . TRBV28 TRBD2 TGTGCCAGCAGCCCCGGGGCTAGCGGAGCCTACGAGCAGTGCTTC CASSPGASGAYEQCF
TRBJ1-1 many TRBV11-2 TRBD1 TGTGCCAGCAGCTTAAGGGACAGGGGAAACACTGAAGCTTTCTTT CASSLRDRGNTEAFF
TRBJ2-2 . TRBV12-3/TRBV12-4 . TGTGCCAGCAGTTTGGGACATGCTACCGGGGGGCTGTTTTTT CASSLGHATGGLFF
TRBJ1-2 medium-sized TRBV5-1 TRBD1 TGCGCCAGCAGCCCTTGGACAGGGGGCGATGGCTACACCTTC CASSPWTGGDGYTF
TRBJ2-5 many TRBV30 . TGTGCCTGGAGAAGGGAAGAGACCCAGTACTTC CAWRREETQYF
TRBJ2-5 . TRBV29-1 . TGCAGCGTTGAATCAACAAGGAGGCAGACCCAATACTTC CSVESTRRQTQYF
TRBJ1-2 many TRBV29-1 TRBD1 TGCAGCGTTGCATACACCGGGACAGGGGGCTTGGGCTACACCTTC CSVAYTGTGGLGYTF
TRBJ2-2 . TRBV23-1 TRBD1 TGCGCCAGCAGCCGACCTGCGACAGGGTGGACCGGGGAGCTGTTTTTT CASSRPATGWTGELFF
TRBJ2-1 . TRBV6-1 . TGTGCCAGCAGTCAAGAAACCGGGACAAGCTCCTACAATGAGCAGTTCTTC CASSQETGTSSYNEQFF
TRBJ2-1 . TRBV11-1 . TGTGCCAGCAGCTCCCTGCAGGAGAGCTCCTACAATGAGCAGTTGTTC CASSSLQESSYNEQLF
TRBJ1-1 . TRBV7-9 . TGTGCCAGCAGCGGGGGGCTGTTAACTGAAGCTTTCTTT CASSGGLLTEAFF